The entry that follows covers one TCR beta chain sequence. Per the original data handling: Counts of nucleated cells, estimated from reference gene primer amplification, were obtained. Here immunoSEQ multiplex PCR was the method, and the copy in TCRdb shows in-frame clones only, minus some. That table furnishes V, J and clone size, whereas the DNA furnished D and trimming. The data contain under 150,000 clones, 70% to 90% of them singletons. This sample is drawn from a study of blood T cell repertoires in COVID-19. The overall study: Some COVID-19 samples were acute and others convalescent; all came from the United States, Italy and Spain.

The CDR3 loop spans 13 amino acids. Material for sequencing was peripheral blood. The rearrangement joins TRBV21-1 to TRBJ1-2; the table's D call TRBD1 went unverified against the DNA. TRBV21-1 is designated a pseudogene. The sequence derives from a woman between 70 and 85 years old who had recovered from COVID-19. CDR3 region: CASSAQGKEGYTF. The CDR3 DNA reads as TGTGCCAGCAGCGCTCAGGGAAAGGAAGGCTACACCTTC.